This is a list of T cell receptor beta chains from one sample in a study of blood T cell repertoires in COVID-19. This table comes from immunoSEQ multiplex PCR, and its TCRdb copy is limited to in-frame clones, with some not included. The repertoire consists of approximately 400,000 clones, with approximately 89% occurring once and the leading ten covering 0.86%. Sequenced input: PBMCs or T cells enriched from blood (not recorded which). These TCRs come from a woman in her forties who had been exposed to COVID-19. Both conserved end residues are part of each CDR3. The order of the fields is V gene, CDR3 protein.

TRBV18 | CASSPRQGETEAFF
TRBV7-2 | CASSLGTARSSYNSPLHF
TRBV6-6 | CASSYWQGTTNEKLFF
TRBV2 | CASSVTGGMDGYTF
TRBV15 | CATSRVVAGRGSNTGELFF
TRBV10-3 | CAISAGTEDGYTF
TRBV25-1 | CASSELGQGYGYTF
TRBV11-3 | CASSLDNVGYYGYTF
TRBV7-9 | CASSLGGTGRGTEAFF
TRBV7-8 | CASSLTGQGYEQYF
TRBV12-3/TRBV12-4 | CASSFAAAYGYTF
TRBV18 | CASSSDRIDNYGYTF
TRBV30 | CAWRVTGGVGYTF
TRBV19 | CASSIRLRDRGFGNTIYF
TRBV19 | CASSIDPGGMMNTEAFF
TRBV18 | CASSPKDRSYGYTF
TRBV2 | CASSETGGDQPQHF
TRBV4-3 | CASSQEKGGADTEAFF
TRBV15 | CATSRDQTGGQPQHF
TRBV6-1 | CASSEPRTGDGDFF
TRBV4-2 | CASSPHLLTGFYGYTF
TRBV11-3 | CASSLIQGYGYTF
TRBV5-4 | CASNPQGGVTGELFF
TRBV7-9 | CASSLGTGKNTEAFF
TRBV11-3 | CASSRTSGSSNEQFF